This section outlines one T cell receptor beta chain sequence together with its context. Its antigen is unknown. The sample is drawn from a study of shared clonotypes between healthy human individuals. The CDR3 covers 18 residues. From germline, CDR1 is SGHRS and CDR2 YFSETQ. The V end was cut by 2 bases, the J end by 0 bases, with 19 bases between. Study-level points and caveats: Rarefaction exposed incomplete sorted-subset sequencing despite large depth. Sequencing depth was expected to affect clonotype sharing among donors. For naive CD4 cells, 4.5% to 6.5% of clonotypes were shared across a handful of donors.

Running of the assay took place at deep level. Clones were read by immunoSEQ multiplex PCR, and TCRdb kept only the in-frame ones, dropping some. Of approximately 1.5 million clones listed, 95% to 99% are singletons. V usage is TRBV5-1 and J usage is TRBJ2-3; D may match TRBD1 or TRBD2 (6 bases each). The clonotype was recovered from a young man in good health. Sequencing was done on a sample of naive CD4+ T cells sorted from blood. Documented subset: CD45RA+ positively selected. CDR3 region: CASSFPRSAGQSTDTQYF. The CDR3, as DNA: TGCGCCAGCAGCTTCCCTCGGTCGGCGGGACAAAGCACAGATACGCAGTATTTT. Based on the CDR3 plus reference TRBV5-1 and TRBJ2-3, the full variable domain is KAGVTQTPRYLIKTRGQQVTLSCSPISGHRSVSWYQQTPGQGLQFLFEYFSETQRNKGNFPGRFSGRQFSNSRSEMNVSTLELGDSALYLCASSFPRSAGQSTDTQYFGPGTRLTVL.